This is a list of T cell receptor beta chains from one sample in a study of metastatic and nonmetastatic thyroid tumors. TCRdb re-called clones from the PCR reads using MiXCR. The sample has about 13,000 clones; under 30% are singletons. Sequenced input: tumor tissue. The receptors were sampled from a female donor with papillary thyroid cancer or a benign thyroid nodule (not recorded which). Some clones in this sample may be carry-over from other donors' samples. CDR3s include the opening cysteine and the closing phenylalanine or tryptophan. The order of the fields is CDR3 length, V gene, J gene, D gene, clone size, CDR3 protein, CDR3 DNA. D genes are given only for firm matches. Clone size is shown for a subset of rows, as once, few, many or a class of expanded clone.

len: 15
v_gene: TRBV20-1
j_gene: TRBJ1-1
d_gene: .
abundance: .
CDR3aa: CSARVSGDLGTEAFF
CDR3nt: TGCAGTGCTAGAGTTTCGGGGGACTTAGGCACTGAAGCTTTCTTT

len: 15
v_gene: TRBV11-2
j_gene: TRBJ2-1
d_gene: .
abundance: many
CDR3aa: CASSLGRWVADEQFF
CDR3nt: TGTGCCAGCAGCTTAGGAAGATGGGTAGCCGATGAGCAGTTCTTC

len: 17
v_gene: TRBV28
j_gene: TRBJ1-2
d_gene: .
abundance: few
CDR3aa: CASSSPAGCRWTYGYTF
CDR3nt: TGTGCCAGCAGTTCCCCAGCTGGCTGCAGGTGGACCTATGGCTACACCTTC

len: 17
v_gene: TRBV27
j_gene: TRBJ2-7
d_gene: TRBD1
abundance: medium-sized
CDR3aa: CASSPKRDSLMDYEQYF
CDR3nt: TGTGCCAGCAGTCCCAAACGGGACAGCTTAATGGACTACGAGCAGTACTTC

len: 14
v_gene: TRBV10-2
j_gene: TRBJ2-7
d_gene: .
abundance: .
CDR3aa: CASSVAGRAYEQYF
CDR3nt: TGCGCCAGCAGTGTGGCGGGAAGGGCCTACGAGCAGTACTTC

len: 14
v_gene: TRBV25-1
j_gene: TRBJ2-7
d_gene: .
abundance: .
CDR3aa: CASSTQQSSYEQYF
CDR3nt: TGTGCCAGCAGTACACAACAGAGCTCCTACGAGCAGTACTTC

len: 16
v_gene: TRBV30
j_gene: TRBJ2-1
d_gene: TRBD2
abundance: many
CDR3aa: CAWSPSPGLAHDEQFF
CDR3nt: TGTGCCTGGAGTCCCTCTCCGGGACTAGCACACGATGAGCAGTTCTTC

len: 13
v_gene: TRBV12-3/TRBV12-4
j_gene: TRBJ2-1
d_gene: .
abundance: .
CDR3aa: CASRYSLNNERFF
CDR3nt: TGTGCCAGCCGGTACAGTCTGAACAATGAGCGGTTCTTC

len: 13
v_gene: TRBV11-3
j_gene: TRBJ2-5
d_gene: .
abundance: many
CDR3aa: CASSLMGTETQYF
CDR3nt: TGTGCCAGCAGCTTAATGGGGACAGAGACCCAGTACTTC

len: 13
v_gene: TRBV7-8
j_gene: TRBJ1-4
d_gene: TRBD1
abundance: .
CDR3aa: CASSVGQGEKLFF
CDR3nt: TGTGCCAGCAGCGTTGGACAGGGTGAAAAACTGTTTTTT

len: 12
v_gene: TRBV2
j_gene: TRBJ1-1
d_gene: .
abundance: many
CDR3aa: CATRLVYTEAFF
CDR3nt: TGTGCCACCCGGCTTGTGTACACTGAAGCTTTCTTT

len: 14
v_gene: TRBV7-9
j_gene: TRBJ1-1
d_gene: .
abundance: .
CDR3aa: CASSCGGGNTEAFF
CDR3nt: TGTGCCAGCAGCTGCGGGGGGGGGAACACTGAAGCTTTCTTT

len: 13
v_gene: TRBV9
j_gene: TRBJ2-1
d_gene: .
abundance: many
CDR3aa: CASSVVSRGEQFF
CDR3nt: TGTGCCAGCAGCGTAGTTTCAAGGGGTGAGCAGTTCTTC

len: 16
v_gene: TRBV9
j_gene: TRBJ2-1
d_gene: .
abundance: .
CDR3aa: CASSVAPSVGFNEQFF
CDR3nt: TGTGCCAGCAGCGTAGCCCCTAGCGTCGGTTTCAATGAGCAGTTCTTC

len: 14
v_gene: TRBV19
j_gene: TRBJ2-7
d_gene: .
abundance: hyperexpanded
CDR3aa: CASSNTDRLYEQYF
CDR3nt: TGTGCCAGTAGTAACACAGACAGGCTCTACGAGCAGTACTTC

len: 16
v_gene: TRBV5-1
j_gene: TRBJ1-6
d_gene: .
abundance: .
CDR3aa: CASSWNSGKYQLTRHF
CDR3nt: TGCGCCAGCAGCTGGAATTCAGGGAAATATCAGCTCACCCGTCACTTT

len: 14
v_gene: TRBV6-5
j_gene: TRBJ2-3
d_gene: TRBD2
abundance: medium-sized
CDR3aa: CASSYQRGADTQYF
CDR3nt: TGTGCCAGCAGTTACCAGCGGGGGGCAGATACGCAGTATTTT

len: 15
v_gene: TRBV2
j_gene: TRBJ2-7
d_gene: TRBD2
abundance: medium-sized
CDR3aa: CASTPRTSGSYEQYF
CDR3nt: TGTGCCAGCACCCCTAGGACTAGCGGGTCCTACGAGCAGTACTTC

len: 14
v_gene: TRBV5-1
j_gene: TRBJ2-3
d_gene: .
abundance: .
CDR3aa: CASFPGHVTDTQYF
CDR3nt: TGCGCCAGCTTTCCGGGACATGTGACAGATACGCAGTATTTT

len: 14
v_gene: TRBV2
j_gene: TRBJ1-1
d_gene: .
abundance: many
CDR3aa: CASSEGRLDTEAFF
CDR3nt: TGTGCCAGCAGTGAAGGCCGGTTGGACACTGAAGCTTTCTTT

len: 16
v_gene: TRBV27
j_gene: TRBJ1-6
d_gene: .
abundance: medium-sized
CDR3aa: CASSLSPSGKNSPLHF
CDR3nt: TGTGCCAGCAGTTTATCGCCCTCAGGGAAAAATTCACCCCTCCACTTT

len: 15
v_gene: TRBV6-1
j_gene: TRBJ2-5
d_gene: .
abundance: .
CDR3aa: CASSPGQDLRETQYF
CDR3nt: TGTGCCAGCAGTCCAGGACAAGACTTGAGAGAGACCCAGTACTTC

len: 13
v_gene: TRBV20-1
j_gene: TRBJ1-5
d_gene: .
abundance: .
CDR3aa: CSASRLSNHPQHF
CDR3nt: TGCAGTGCTAGCAGGCTCAGCAATCATCCCCAGCATTTT

len: 16
v_gene: TRBV7-8
j_gene: TRBJ1-2
d_gene: .
abundance: many
CDR3aa: CASSLWGGSFQYGYTF
CDR3nt: TGTGCCAGCAGCCTTTGGGGAGGGAGTTTTCAGTATGGCTACACCTTC

len: 13
v_gene: TRBV5-1
j_gene: TRBJ1-4
d_gene: .
abundance: many
CDR3aa: CASSPDSDEKLFF
CDR3nt: TGCGCCAGCAGCCCGGACAGTGACGAAAAACTGTTTTTT

len: 18
v_gene: TRBV5-1
j_gene: TRBJ2-3
d_gene: .
abundance: many
CDR3aa: CASSLAIDRTVRTDTQYF
CDR3nt: TGCGCCAGCAGCTTGGCCATAGATAGGACGGTACGCACAGATACGCAGTATTTT

len: 15
v_gene: TRBV6-1
j_gene: TRBJ1-6
d_gene: TRBD1
abundance: few
CDR3aa: CASRAQGAGYSPLHF
CDR3nt: TGTGCCAGCAGAGCCCAGGGGGCTGGGTATTCACCCCTCCACTTT

len: 16
v_gene: TRBV5-4
j_gene: TRBJ2-1
d_gene: TRBD2
abundance: .
CDR3aa: CASSSSGRADYNEQFF
CDR3nt: TGTGCCAGCAGCTCTAGCGGGAGGGCCGACTACAATGAGCAGTTCTTC

len: 15
v_gene: TRBV5-1
j_gene: TRBJ2-1
d_gene: TRBD2
abundance: .
CDR3aa: CASSLGALAGTEQFF
CDR3nt: TGCGCCAGCAGCTTGGGGGCTTTAGCGGGGACTGAGCAGTTCTTC

len: 14
v_gene: TRBV6-8
j_gene: TRBJ2-7
d_gene: TRBD1
abundance: few
CDR3aa: CASGSPQGIYEQYF
CDR3nt: TGTGCCAGCGGCTCCCCACAGGGGATCTACGAGCAGTACTTC

len: 13
v_gene: TRBV20-1
j_gene: TRBJ2-7
d_gene: TRBD1
abundance: .
CDR3aa: CSAYRGLTYEQYF
CDR3nt: TGCAGTGCTTACAGGGGGCTGACCTACGAGCAGTACTTC

len: 13
v_gene: TRBV28
j_gene: TRBJ1-2
d_gene: .
abundance: .
CDR3aa: CASSLLGIHGYTF
CDR3nt: TGTGCCAGCAGTTTATTAGGGATCCATGGCTACACCTTC